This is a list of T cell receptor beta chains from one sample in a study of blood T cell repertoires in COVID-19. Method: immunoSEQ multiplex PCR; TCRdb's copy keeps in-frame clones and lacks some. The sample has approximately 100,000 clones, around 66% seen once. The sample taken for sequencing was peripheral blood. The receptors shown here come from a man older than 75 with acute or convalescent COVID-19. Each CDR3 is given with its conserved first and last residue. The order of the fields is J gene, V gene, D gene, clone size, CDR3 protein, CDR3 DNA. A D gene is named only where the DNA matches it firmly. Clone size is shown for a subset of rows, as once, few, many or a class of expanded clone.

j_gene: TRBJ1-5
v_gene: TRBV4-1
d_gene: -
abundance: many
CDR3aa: CASSQDSVNSNQPQHF
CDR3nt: TGCGCCAGCAGCCAAGACTCGGTGAATAGCAATCAGCCCCAGCATTTT

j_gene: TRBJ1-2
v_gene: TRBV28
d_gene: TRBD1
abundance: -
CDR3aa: CASSLGVGTDYGYTF
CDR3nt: TGTGCCAGCAGTTTGGGGGTGGGGACAGACTATGGCTACACCTTC

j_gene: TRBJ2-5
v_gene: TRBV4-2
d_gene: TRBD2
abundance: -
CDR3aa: CASSQLSSGRKTQYF
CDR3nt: TGTGCCAGCAGCCAACTCTCTAGCGGGAGAAAGACCCAGTACTTC

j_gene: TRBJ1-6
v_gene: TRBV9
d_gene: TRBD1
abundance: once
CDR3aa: CASSGTGDYSPLHF
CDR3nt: TGTGCCAGCAGCGGGACAGGGGATTATTCACCCCTCCACTTT

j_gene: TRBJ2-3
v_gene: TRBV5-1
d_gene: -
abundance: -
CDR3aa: CASSHGQSTSTDTQYF
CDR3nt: TGCGCCAGCAGCCACGGACAGAGCACTAGCACAGATACGCAGTATTTT

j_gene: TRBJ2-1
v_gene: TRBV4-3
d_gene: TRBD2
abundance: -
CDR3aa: CASSYLAGGSYNEQFF
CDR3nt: TGCGCCAGCAGCTATTTAGCGGGTGGATCCTACAATGAGCAGTTCTTC

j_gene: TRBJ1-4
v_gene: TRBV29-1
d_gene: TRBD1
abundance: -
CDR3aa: CSARGLGNEKLFF
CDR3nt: TGCAGCGCCAGGGGGCTGGGTAATGAAAAACTGTTTTTT

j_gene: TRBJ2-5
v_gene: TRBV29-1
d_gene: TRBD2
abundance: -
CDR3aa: CSVEVLAGGEETQYF
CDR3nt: TGCAGCGTTGAAGTCCTAGCGGGGGGAGAAGAGACCCAGTACTTC

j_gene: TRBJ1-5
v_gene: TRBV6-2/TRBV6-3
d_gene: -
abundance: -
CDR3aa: CASSYVSGLKDQPQHF
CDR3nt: TGTGCCAGCAGTTACGTTTCGGGGTTGAAAGATCAGCCCCAGCATTTT

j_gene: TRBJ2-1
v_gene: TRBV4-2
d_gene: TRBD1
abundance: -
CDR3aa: CASSHDRGGGEQFF
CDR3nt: TGTGCCAGCAGCCACGACAGGGGCGGCGGTGAGCAGTTCTTC

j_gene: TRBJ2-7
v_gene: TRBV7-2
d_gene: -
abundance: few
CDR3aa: CASSLGGVEQYF
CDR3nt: TGTGCCAGCAGCTTAGGGGGGGTCGAACAGTACTTC

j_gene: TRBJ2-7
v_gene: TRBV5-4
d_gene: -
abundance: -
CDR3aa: CASSNYATSYEQYF
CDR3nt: TGTGCCAGCAGCAACTATGCTACCTCATACGAGCAGTACTTC

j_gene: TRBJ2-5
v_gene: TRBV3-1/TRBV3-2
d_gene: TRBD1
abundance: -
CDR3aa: CASSQGQGTETQYF
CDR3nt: TGTGCCAGCAGCCAAGGACAGGGTACGGAGACCCAGTACTTC

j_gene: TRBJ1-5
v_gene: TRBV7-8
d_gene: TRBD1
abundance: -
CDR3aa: CASSLTHSRDSPQHF
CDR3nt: TGTGCCAGCAGCTTAACCCACTCCCGGGACAGCCCCCAGCATTTT

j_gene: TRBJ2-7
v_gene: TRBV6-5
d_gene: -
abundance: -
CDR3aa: CASSRQVGPYEQYF
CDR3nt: TGTGCCAGCAGTCGACAGGTAGGGCCCTACGAGCAGTACTTC

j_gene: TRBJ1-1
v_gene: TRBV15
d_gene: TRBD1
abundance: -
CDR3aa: CATRDPGTGSTEAFF
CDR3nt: TGTGCCACCAGAGACCCCGGGACAGGGAGCACTGAAGCTTTCTTT

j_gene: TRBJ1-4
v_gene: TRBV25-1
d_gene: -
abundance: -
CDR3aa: CASTAGGMTELFF
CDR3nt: TGTGCCAGCACTGCGGGGGGGATGACGGAACTGTTTTTT

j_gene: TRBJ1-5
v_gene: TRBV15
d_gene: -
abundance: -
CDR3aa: CATSRERVGPQHF
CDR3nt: TGTGCCACCAGCAGAGAGAGGGTTGGGCCCCAGCATTTT

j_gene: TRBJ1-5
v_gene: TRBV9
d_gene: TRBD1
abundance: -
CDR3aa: CASSFQGVGQPQHF
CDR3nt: TGTGCCAGCAGCTTCCAGGGGGTGGGTCAGCCCCAGCATTTT

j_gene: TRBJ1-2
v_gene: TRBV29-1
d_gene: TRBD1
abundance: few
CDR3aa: CSVNEQGAGGYTF
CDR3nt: TGCAGCGTAAACGAACAGGGGGCAGGCGGCTACACCTTC

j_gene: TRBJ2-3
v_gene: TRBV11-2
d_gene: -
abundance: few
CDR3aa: CASSIRGGRTDTQYF
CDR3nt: TGTGCCAGCAGCATACGGGGTGGTCGGACAGATACGCAGTATTTT

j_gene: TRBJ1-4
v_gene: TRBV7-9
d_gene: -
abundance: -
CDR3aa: CASSPQGRNEKLFF
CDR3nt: TGTGCCAGCAGCCCACAGGGTCGGAATGAAAAACTGTTTTTT